The rows below give T cell receptor beta chains drawn from one sample of a study of Graves' ophthalmopathy and Graves' hyperthyroidism. TCRdb reanalysed the multiplex PCR reads using MiXCR and keeps one entry per CDR3 protein. The sample holds 620,000 or so distinct CDR3 sequences, about a fifth seen once. The specimen was peripheral blood. The receptors stem from a woman aged 18-29 years with stable Graves' hyperthyroidism. Some clones in this sample may be carry-over from other donors' samples. Both conserved end residues are part of each CDR3. Each record gives: V gene, CDR3 protein.

TRBV12-3/TRBV12-4 | CASSYEDEAFF
TRBV12-3/TRBV12-4 | CASSFAPSGGYEQYF
TRBV11-2 | CASSDQGAGTEAFF
TRBV28 | CASSTGTLQETNTEAFF
TRBV28 | CASSKIQGSNQPQYF
TRBV30 | CAWSTNSYEQYF
TRBV7-9 | CASSLVGQAIYEQYF
TRBV15 | CATSRQLSGTETQYF
TRBV9 | CASSVAPPGAGNTIYF
TRBV30 | CAWATGGSYEQYF
TRBV29-1 | CSVAGHLAKNIKYF
TRBV5-1 | CASSLPARGGGYTF
TRBV18 | CASSPLGGGSAGELFF
TRBV12-3/TRBV12-4 | CASKPGQTDGYTF
TRBV9 | CASSVEPGIRYEQYF
TRBV20-1 | CSARIGWRVGEQYF